This is a list of T cell receptor beta chains from one sample in a study of OX40 agonist ivuxolimab in advanced cancers. Sequenced by immunoSEQ multiplex PCR; TCRdb stores in-frame clones only, minus some. The table lists 84,000 or so clones, over 75% of them singletons, with 0.25% to 0.3% in the top ten. The source was CD4+ or CD8+ T cells sorted from blood, collected in a trial of the OX40 agonist ivuxolimab. Receptors originate from an adult with an advanced solid tumor such as melanoma, head and neck, liver or kidney cancer. Both conserved end residues are part of each CDR3. The D gene is left open where the match is weak. Size is stated for part of the rows, as once, few or many counts, or as a class when the clone is expanded.

TRBJ2-5	-	TRBV6-5	TRBD2	CASRSGGASWETQYF	TGTGCCAGCAGATCCGGGGGGGCTTCTTGGGAGACCCAGTACTTC
TRBJ1-5	-	TRBV5-6	TRBD1	CASSSSRQGGNQPQHF	TGTGCCAGCAGCTCTTCTAGACAGGGGGGCAATCAGCCCCAGCATTTT
TRBJ1-3	-	TRBV9	-	CASSPSQVTGNTIYF	TGTGCCAGCAGCCCCTCGCAGGTAACTGGAAACACCATATATTTT
TRBJ2-1	few	TRBV2	TRBD2	CASSEGRGGFYNEQFF	TGTGCCAGCAGTGAAGGGCGGGGGGGCTTCTACAATGAGCAGTTCTTC
TRBJ2-5	-	TRBV2	-	CASLKVPQETQYF	TGTGCCAGTTTAAAGGTCCCACAAGAGACCCAGTACTTC
TRBJ1-3	-	TRBV15	-	CATSRDKRTDGNTIYF	TGTGCCACCAGCAGAGATAAACGGACAGACGGAAACACCATATATTTT
TRBJ2-2	once	TRBV7-3	TRBD1	CASSLDRGTGELFF	TGTGCCAGCAGCTTAGACAGGGGCACCGGGGAGCTGTTTTTT
TRBJ1-5	-	TRBV5-1	-	CASSLEPFQPQHF	TGCGCCAGCAGCTTGGAGCCGTTCCAGCCCCAGCATTTT
TRBJ1-5	once	TRBV18	-	CASSPRVADQPQHF	TGTGCCAGCTCACCGAGGGTAGCGGATCAGCCCCAGCATTTT
TRBJ1-2	-	TRBV18	TRBD1	CASSRDSTNYGYTF	TGTGCCAGCTCGCGGGACAGCACTAACTATGGCTACACCTTC
TRBJ1-2	-	TRBV9	-	CASSATYGATMNYGYTF	TGTGCCAGCAGCGCTACCTATGGGGCGACCATGAACTATGGCTACACCTTC
TRBJ2-1	-	TRBV5-1	TRBD2	CASSSGGASGGSSYNEQFF	TGCGCCAGCAGCTCCGGAGGGGCTAGCGGGGGGAGCTCCTACAATGAGCAGTTCTTC
TRBJ1-5	-	TRBV21-1	-	CASTQHRPTKNQPQHF	TGTGCCAGCACCCAACACCGACCGACGAAGAATCAGCCCCAGCATTTT
TRBJ2-7	-	TRBV18	TRBD1	CASSPMTGLSSEQYF	TGTGCCAGCTCACCGATGACAGGGCTGTCCTCCGAGCAGTACTTC
TRBJ2-7	few	TRBV6-1	TRBD2	CASSEELGLAGEQYF	TGTGCCAGCAGTGAAGAGTTGGGACTAGCGGGGGAGCAGTACTTC
TRBJ1-1	-	TRBV30	-	CACSTGLNTEAFF	TGTGCCTGCAGTACAGGGCTGAACACTGAAGCTTTCTTT
TRBJ1-3	few	TRBV19	-	CASSISEISGNTIYF	TGTGCCAGTAGTATATCCGAGATCTCTGGAAACACCATATATTTT
TRBJ2-2	-	TRBV7-2	TRBD2	CASNLGSGKNTGELFF	TGTGCCAGCAACCTTGGGAGCGGGAAGAACACCGGGGAGCTGTTTTTT
TRBJ1-1	once	TRBV2	-	CASRQGLATEAFF	TGTGCCAGCAGACAGGGCCTAGCCACTGAAGCTTTCTTT
TRBJ1-2	-	TRBV5-4	-	CASSHASGYGYTF	TGTGCCAGCAGCCACGCCTCCGGTTATGGCTACACCTTC
TRBJ1-4	-	TRBV7-2	-	CASSPAGGTNEKLFF	TGTGCCAGCAGCCCAGCGGGGGGTACTAATGAAAAACTGTTTTTT
TRBJ1-2	few	TRBV4-2	TRBD1	CASSQTGTRWGYTF	TGTGCCAGCAGCCAGACAGGGACACGATGGGGCTACACCTTC
TRBJ2-5	-	TRBV6-6	TRBD2	CASSLTSGGVKETQYF	TGTGCCAGCAGCCTGACTAGCGGGGGGGTAAAAGAGACCCAGTACTTC
TRBJ2-2	-	TRBV7-9	TRBD1	CASSLSTGGYRELFF	TGTGCCAGCAGCTTAAGTACAGGGGGTTACCGGGAGCTGTTTTTT
TRBJ1-5	-	TRBV9	-	CASSLTGTSNQPQHF	TGTGCCAGCAGCCTGACAGGTACAAGCAATCAGCCCCAGCATTTT
TRBJ2-3	-	TRBV4-1	-	CASSQADRTRDTQYF	TGCGCCAGCAGCCAAGCTGACAGGACCCGGGATACGCAGTATTTT
TRBJ1-1	few	TRBV6-1	-	CASSEGVFITEAFF	TGTGCCAGCAGTGAGGGGGTATTTATAACTGAAGCTTTCTTT
TRBJ1-3	once	TRBV5-1	-	CASSLVSPDTIYF	TGCGCCAGCAGCTTGGTCTCCCCGGACACCATATATTTT
TRBJ2-1	-	TRBV10-2	TRBD2	CASSVRGASYNEQFF	TGCGCCAGCAGTGTGCGGGGGGCCTCCTACAATGAGCAGTTCTTC
TRBJ1-2	-	TRBV7-9	-	CASRGPSSTRTTRGYTF	TGTGCCAGCAGGGGACCCAGTTCGACACGTACCACTAGAGGCTACACCTTC
TRBJ2-7	few	TRBV6-1	-	CASSEVRSYEQYF	TGTGCCAGCAGTGAAGTCAGGTCCTACGAGCAGTACTTC
TRBJ2-1	-	TRBV5-1	TRBD2	CASSLAAGGYNEQFF	TGCGCCAGCAGCTTGGCTGCGGGGGGGTACAATGAGCAGTTCTTC
TRBJ1-1	-	TRBV7-2	-	CASSLSKGGTLNTEAFF	TGTGCCAGCAGCTTATCAAAGGGCGGCACTTTGAACACTGAAGCTTTCTTT
TRBJ2-5	-	TRBV4-1	TRBD1	CASSLTTGGGYQETQYF	TGCGCCAGCAGCCTTACGACAGGGGGCGGGTACCAAGAGACCCAGTACTTC
TRBJ1-2	-	TRBV4-2	TRBD1	CASSQDIGTGGGYGYTF	TGTGCCAGCAGCCAAGATATCGGGACAGGGGGTGGCTATGGCTACACCTTC
TRBJ2-7	-	TRBV5-6	TRBD2	CASSFPSGSSYEQYF	TGTGCCAGCAGCTTTCCTAGCGGCTCATCCTACGAGCAGTACTTC
TRBJ2-3	-	TRBV5-1	TRBD2	CASSYFSGGRSSTDTQYF	TGCGCCAGCAGCTATTTTAGCGGGGGGCGATCTAGCACAGATACGCAGTATTTT
TRBJ1-4	-	TRBV19	TRBD1	CASSKGQTSTNEKLFF	TGTGCCAGTAGTAAGGGACAGACTTCAACTAATGAAAAACTGTTTTTT
TRBJ1-1	-	TRBV5-4	-	CASSGWGRVNTEAFF	TGTGCCAGCAGCGGGTGGGGACGGGTGAACACTGAAGCTTTCTTT
TRBJ2-3	-	TRBV30	TRBD2	CAWRIGGLAGGYSTDTQYF	TGTGCCTGGAGGATCGGTGGACTAGCGGGGGGGTATAGCACAGATACGCAGTATTTT
TRBJ2-2	-	TRBV7-2	-	CASSLIPLAYGGELFF	TGTGCCAGCAGCTTAATCCCACTAGCTTATGGCGGGGAGCTGTTTTTT
TRBJ2-5	-	TRBV4-3	-	CASSRDFQETQYF	TGCGCCAGCAGCCGGGACTTTCAAGAGACCCAGTACTTC
TRBJ1-2	-	TRBV11-2	TRBD1	CASSLYKGQGVRKNGYTF	TGTGCCAGCAGCTTATATAAGGGACAGGGGGTTAGGAAGAATGGCTACACCTTC
TRBJ1-5	-	TRBV2	-	CASSDRVNQPQHF	TGTGCCAGCAGTGACAGGGTGAATCAGCCCCAGCATTTT
TRBJ2-7	-	TRBV7-6	-	CASSPFGEGTFGTSPYEQYF	TGTGCCAGCAGCCCCTTTGGGGAAGGGACCTTTGGGACCAGTCCTTACGAGCAGTACTTC
TRBJ2-7	-	TRBV6-4	TRBD1	CASSRDRGSYEQYF	TGTGCCAGCAGTAGGGACAGGGGTTCCTACGAGCAGTACTTC